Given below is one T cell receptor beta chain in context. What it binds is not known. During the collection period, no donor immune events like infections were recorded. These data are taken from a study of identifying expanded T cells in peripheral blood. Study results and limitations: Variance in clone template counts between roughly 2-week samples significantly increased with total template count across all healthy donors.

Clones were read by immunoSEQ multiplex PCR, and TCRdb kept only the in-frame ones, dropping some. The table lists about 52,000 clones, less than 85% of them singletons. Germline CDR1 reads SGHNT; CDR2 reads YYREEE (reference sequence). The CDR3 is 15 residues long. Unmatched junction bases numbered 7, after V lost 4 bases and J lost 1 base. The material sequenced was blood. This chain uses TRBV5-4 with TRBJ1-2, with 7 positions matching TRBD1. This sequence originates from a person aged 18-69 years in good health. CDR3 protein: CASSPENRGNYGYTF. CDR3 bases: TGTGCCAGCAGCCCTGAAAACAGGGGTAACTATGGCTACACCTTC.